These 30 T cell receptor beta chains originate from one sample sequenced in a study of MAIT cells during Salmonella Paratyphi A infection (dated 2017 in TCRdb). The intended sense of this specimen's time point label: mid-infection, around enteric fever diagnosis. MAIT cells were defined as Valpha7.2+ CD161+ T cells and identified and sorted by flow cytometry. Receptor libraries were prepared by 5' RACE. Sequencer: Illumina MiSeq. TCRdb applied fastp at Q25 and MiXCR to the public reads, then kept only in-frame beta chains. A single entry per CDR3 protein holds the most common genes and DNA from its merged rows. The sample table lists about a thousand distinct CDR3 sequences, 20% to 25% of them with a count of one. The ten largest clones represent around 42% of the sample. General conclusions and limits of the study: MAIT TRBV usage was oligoclonal, favouring TRBV20 and TRBV6, and appeared unchanged by infection.

The antigens these receptors bind are not known. This specimen consisted of MAIT cells from blood, obtained at the middle sampling point of the challenge study. Source of these receptors: a person aged 18 to 75 who was deliberately infected with Salmonella Paratyphi A in a paratyphoid fever challenge study.

This clonotype was seen many times. This sequence joins TRBV4-2 and TRBJ2-3; possible D gene TRBD2, 6 bases. In germline, CDR1 is LGHNA, CDR2 YNFKEQ. Trimming cost V 1 base and J 4 bases, with 12 bases left between them. The CDR3 covers 15 residues. CDR3 region: CASSQGLAAADTQYF. In DNA form, the CDR3 reads TGTGCCAGCAGCCAAGGCTTAGCGGCGGCAGATACGCAGTATTTT.

By sample share, this clonotype is medium-sized (0.01 to 0.1%). The rearrangement links TRBV28 to TRBJ1-1, with 8 bases matching TRBD1. CDR3 size: 15 residues. The germline V gene encodes CDR1 MDHEN and CDR2 SYDVKM. The V gene end was trimmed by 6 bases and the J gene end by 5 bases; junction bases not matched to a gene: 11. The CDR3 spells CASRTPQGASTEAFF. The CDR3 nucleotides read TGTGCCAGCAGAACCCCTCAGGGGGCGAGTACTGAAGCTTTCTTT.

This clonotype is labeled medium-sized. The rearrangement links TRBV6-1 to TRBJ2-3, with 7 positions matching TRBD2. J gave up 6 bases and V 2 bases, and 11 bases lay outside the gene matches. Per the germline V gene, CDR1 is MNHNS and CDR2 is SASEGT. This CDR3 is built from 16 residues. CDR3 sequence (DNA): TGTGCCAGCAGTGAAAGTATGGGGGGGGGTGCCGATACGCAGTATTTT. Protein product: CASSESMGGGADTQYF.

This clonotype was seen ten or more times. The gene calls are TRBV6-5 and TRBJ2-6; TRBD2 matches 9 bases. The CDR3 consists of 17 residues. V shed 2 bases and J 0 bases; nucleotides not matched to a gene: 2. Germline values: CDR1 MNHEY, CDR2 SVGAGI. The CDR3 coding sequence is TGTGCCAGCAGTTACGGGACTAGCAGCTCTGGGGCCAACGTCCTGACTTTC. Protein: CASSYGTSSSGANVLTF.

This clonotype is classed as large (0.1 to 1%). The V call is TRBV20-1, the J call TRBJ2-7, with TRBD1 matching 10 bases. Germline loops: CDR1 DFQATT, CDR2 SNEGSKA (reference sequence). V lost 3 bases and J lost 1; bases outside the gene matches: 12. The CDR3 covers 17 residues. The CDR3: CSARTNSGTGDSYEQYF. DNA for the CDR3: TGCAGTGCTAGGACGAATAGCGGGACAGGGGATTCCTACGAGCAGTACTTC.

The chain is built from TRBV6-4 and TRBJ2-3, with 10 bases identical to TRBD2. The CDR3 runs to 15 residues. V dropped 5 bases and J dropped 3; count of bases not matched to a gene: 5. CDR1 and CDR2 from the germline V gene are MRHNA and SNTAGT. CDR3 residues: CASSPSGGGTDTQYF. CDR3 nucleotides: TGTGCCAGCAGTCCTAGCGGGGGAGGGACAGATACGCAGTATTTT.

The J gene is TRBJ1-6, the V gene TRBV20-1, with D possibly TRBD1 on 6 matching bases. Deletions cut 0 bases from V and 8 bases from J, with 17 bases between. The length of the CDR3 is 16 residues. The germline CDR1 and CDR2 sequences are DFQATT and SNEGSKA (reference sequence). The CDR3 DNA reads as TGCAGTGCTAGAGAGGGGGGCCAGGGCGATTATTCACCCCTCCACTTT. As protein: CSAREGGQGDYSPLHF.

This clonotype was counted between two and nine times. The chain has TRBV5-1 and TRBJ2-2; the D is unclear. V gave up 0 bases and J gave up 2 bases, with 8 bases separating them. In germline, CDR1 is SGHRS, CDR2 YFSETQ. This CDR3 has 15 residues. This chain's CDR3 is CASSLVEHNTGELFF. As DNA, the CDR3 is TGCGCCAGCAGCTTGGTGGAGCATAACACCGGGGAGCTGTTTTTT.

This clonotype was counted once. V usage is TRBV10-2 and J usage is TRBJ1-1; no reliable D call. Germline V gene sequence: CDR1 WSHSY, CDR2 SAAADI. V lost 2 bases and J 1 base, leaving 17 bases between the germline ends. The CDR3 has 17 amino acids. The CDR3 DNA reads TGCGCCAGCAGTGAGCACGCGGATACGGTTGGGAACACTGAAGCTTTCTTT. This encodes CASSEHADTVGNTEAFF.

J is TRBJ2-1 and V is TRBV20-1; TRBD2 is a possible D gene (6 bases). The V and J ends lost 0 bases and 9 bases respectively, with 9 bases between them. The CDR3 is made up of 12 amino acids. Germline lookup yields CDR1 DFQATT and CDR2 SNEGSKA (reference sequence). CDR3 region: CSAREREVEQFF. The DNA of the CDR3 is TGCAGTGCTAGAGAAAGGGAGGTTGAGCAGTTCTTC.

This chain joins TRBV20-1 and TRBJ2-3, with D tentatively TRBD2 (5 bases). Germline assignment: CDR1 DFQATT and CDR2 SNEGSKA (reference sequence). The V end lost 5 bases, the J end lost 0 bases, and 15 bases lay between the germline ends. CDR3 length: 15 amino acids. This chain's CDR3 is CSASRGAASTDTQYF. CDR3 nucleotides: TGCAGTGCTTCACGGGGAGCCGCTAGCACAGATACGCAGTATTTT.

The chain joins TRBV20-1 to TRBJ2-1; weak D call: TRBD2 (5 bases). There are 15 residues in the CDR3. CDR1 DFQATT and CDR2 SNEGSKA come from the germline V gene (reference sequence). V gave up 1 base and J gave up 4 bases, with 14 bases separating them. This chain's CDR3 is CSARGEDSQYNEQFF. The CDR3 region has the DNA TGCAGTGCTAGAGGTGAGGACTCCCAATACAATGAGCAGTTCTTC.

The V call is TRBV12-3 or TRBV12-4, the J call TRBJ2-2; possibly TRBD1 or TRBD2 for D (5 bases each). V was cut by 2 bases and J by 0 bases, with 22 bases left in between. CDR3 length equals 20 residues. DNA for the CDR3: TGTGCCAGCAGTTTAATCTGGGGGAAGGGAGCCAATACGAACACCGGGGAGCTGTTTTTT. Translated: CASSLIWGKGANTNTGELFF.

This chain joins TRBV25-1 and TRBJ2-2; D may match TRBD1 or TRBD2 (5 bases each). Trimming cost V 3 bases and J 3 bases, with 14 bases left between them. There are 16 residues in the CDR3. Germline CDR1 and CDR2: MGHDK and SYGVNS. The CDR3 reads CASSDHRRGDTGELFF. The CDR3 bases are TGTGCCAGCAGTGATCACAGGAGAGGGGACACCGGGGAGCTGTTTTTT.

This clonotype appeared once. CDR3 DNA: TGTGTCAGCAGCAAAGAGAAAAGGACAGGGGATGAGGAGACCCAGTACTTC. This codes for CVSSKEKRTGDEETQYF. The chain is built from TRBV21-1 and TRBJ2-5; the tabulated D call, TRBD1, remains unverified against the DNA. TRBV21-1 is listed as a pseudogene. The CDR3 spans 17 residues.

This clonotype was picked up a small number of times. The V gene is TRBV6-5, the J gene TRBJ1-5; TRBD1 matches at 7 bases. The trim removed 6 bases at V and 6 bases at J, leaving 11 bases unmatched. CDR3 length: 15 amino acids. Germline CDR1 reads MNHEY; CDR2 reads SVGAGI. The CDR3 spells CASRHGQAGSQPQHF. The CDR3, as DNA: TGTGCCAGCAGACACGGACAGGCCGGAAGTCAGCCCCAGCATTTT.

The CDR3 region has the DNA TGTGCCAGCAGCTTAGATTTGGGTTCTGAGCAGTTCTTC. This encodes CASSLDLGSEQFF. This chain joins TRBV11-2 and TRBJ2-1; the D is unclear. Deletions cut 0 bases from V and 9 bases from J, with 9 bases between. The germline CDR1 and CDR2 sequences are SGHAT and FQNNGV. The CDR3 consists of 13 residues. Complete variable domain (other parts from reference TRBV11-2 and TRBJ2-1): EAGVAQSPRYKIIEKRQSVAFWCNPISGHATLYWYQQILGQGPKLLIQFQNNGVVDDSQLPKDRFSAERLKGVDSTLKIQPAKLEDSAVYLCASSLDLGSEQFFGPGTRLTVL.

J is TRBJ2-3 and V is TRBV11-2, with 9 positions matching TRBD1. CDR1 SGHAT and CDR2 FQNNGV come from the germline V gene. This CDR3 is built from 16 residues. The V and J ends lost 4 bases and 4 bases, in that order; junction bases with no gene match: 9. CDR3 bases: TGTGCCAGCAGCTCTAGACCTGGGACAGGGTCAGATACGCAGTATTTT. It codes for CASSSRPGTGSDTQYF.

This clonotype turned up a few times. V is TRBV6-2 or TRBV6-3 and J is TRBJ2-2, with D perhaps matching TRBD2 (5 bases). The CDR3 runs 15 residues. V was trimmed by 0 bases and J by 3 bases, leaving 8 bases between them. Germline loops: CDR1 MNHEY, CDR2 SVGEGT. CDR3 DNA sequence: TGTGCCAGCAGTTACTCCGCGGGCGACACCGGGGAGCTGTTTTTT. Amino acid sequence: CASSYSAGDTGELFF.

The chain is built from TRBV4-2 and TRBJ1-5, with 7 bases fitting TRBD1. CDR3 size: 16 residues. Looked up from germline, CDR1 is LGHNA and CDR2 is YNFKEQ. J was trimmed by 5 bases and V by 0 bases; bases with no gene match: 7. The CDR3 DNA reads TGTGCCAGCAGCCAAGACCTCGGGACAGCGTATCAGCCCCAGCATTTT. It is translated as CASSQDLGTAYQPQHF.

The chain links TRBV25-1 to TRBJ2-1; tentatively, D is TRBD1 or TRBD2 (7 bases each). CDR1 and CDR2 from the germline V gene are MGHDK and SYGVNS. V was shortened by 9 bases and J by 8 bases, with 20 bases between the two germline ends. The CDR3 totals 14 residues. Here the CDR3 DNA reads TGTGCCAGTGGGACAGAACGGGAGGTCGATGAGCAGTTCTTC. Protein product: CASGTEREVDEQFF.

This clonotype is categorized as medium-sized (0.01 to 0.1%). The chain uses TRBV20-1 and TRBJ2-7, with D perhaps TRBD1 or TRBD2 (5 bases each). This CDR3 contains 14 residues. V lost 5 bases and J 2 bases, leaving 16 bases between the germline ends. Germline loops: CDR1 DFQATT, CDR2 SNEGSKA (reference sequence). CDR3 region: CSAGGSRDAYEQYF. The DNA for the CDR3 is TGCAGTGCTGGGGGTTCGAGGGACGCCTACGAGCAGTACTTC.

V gene TRBV20-1 combines with J gene TRBJ2-7; a weak D match, TRBD2 (5 bases). This CDR3 spans 14 amino acids. Trimming stripped 3 bases from V and 5 bases from J, with 17 bases between. Germline loops: CDR1 DFQATT, CDR2 SNEGSKA (reference sequence). Here the CDR3 DNA reads TGCAGTGCTAGGGCCGAGGGCGAATTGAACGAGCAGTACTTC. Translating gives CSARAEGELNEQYF.

This clonotype was recorded a few times. Here the CDR3 reads CSARVLRATDTQYF. The CDR3 DNA is TGCAGTGCTAGAGTCTTGAGGGCCACAGATACGCAGTATTTT. This chain links TRBV20-1 with TRBJ2-3, with a weak D call TRBD2 (5 bases). Germline loops: CDR1 DFQATT, CDR2 SNEGSKA (reference sequence). V lost 1 base to trimming and J lost 2 bases, with 10 bases between them. This CDR3 is built from 14 residues.

This clonotype is judged large (0.1 to 1%). The V gene is TRBV11-2, the J gene TRBJ2-5; maybe TRBD2 (8 bases). The V and J ends lost 5 bases and 4 bases respectively, with 17 bases between them. Germline values: CDR1 SGHAT, CDR2 FQNNGV. The CDR3 extends over 15 amino acids. CDR3 loop: CASSLRGLAGETQYF. CDR3 nucleotide sequence: TGTGCCAGCAGCCTAAGGGGGCTAGCGGGAGAGACCCAGTACTTC.

This clonotype was observed a handful of times. The chain recombines TRBV15 with TRBJ2-1; TRBD1 might be the D (5 bases). The germline gives CDR1 LNHNV, CDR2 YYDKDF (reference sequence). The CDR3 totals 18 residues. Trimming shortened V by 0 bases and J by 2 bases, and 17 bases separated the two germline ends. This CDR3 is CATSRDLPTVVAYNEQFF. As DNA, the CDR3 is TGTGCCACCAGCAGAGATCTGCCGACAGTGGTGGCCTACAATGAGCAGTTCTTC.

The chain links TRBV24-1 to TRBJ1-5; D gene uncertain. Per the germline V gene, CDR1 is KGHDR and CDR2 is SFDVKD. The V end was cut by 6 bases, the J end by 5 bases, with 4 bases between. The CDR3 consists of 11 residues. CDR3 DNA: TGTGCCACCAGTATCGATCAGCCCCAGCATTTT. It encodes CATSIDQPQHF.

V gene TRBV4-1 combines with J gene TRBJ1-1, with D maybe TRBD1 (6 bases). Germline V lookup: CDR1 MGHRA, CDR2 YSYEKL. V was cut by 1 base and J by 1 base, with 7 bases left in between. The length of the CDR3 is 14 residues. The CDR3 region is CASSQVDRNTEAFF. The CDR3 bases are TGCGCCAGCAGCCAAGTGGACAGGAACACTGAAGCTTTCTTT.

This clonotype qualifies as medium-sized. The V and J genes are TRBV12-2 and TRBJ1-2; TRBD1 is the table's D call, not checked against the DNA. TRBV12-2 counts as a pseudogene. CDR3 length: 15 residues. The CDR3 DNA reads as TGTGCAAGTCGCTTCGGGACAGAAAGAAACTATGGCTACACCTTC. This gives the protein CASRFGTERNYGYTF.

By sample share, this clonotype is medium-sized. The J gene is TRBJ1-1, the V gene TRBV6-5; 8 positions agree with TRBD1. CDR1 and CDR2 from the germline V gene are MNHEY and SVGAGI. The length of the CDR3 is 14 residues. The ends lost 6 bases at V and 0 bases at J; junction bases unmatched: 3. The CDR3 DNA reads as TGTGCCAGCAGGGGGACAGGTTTGAACACTGAAGCTTTCTTT. Its protein product is CASRGTGLNTEAFF.